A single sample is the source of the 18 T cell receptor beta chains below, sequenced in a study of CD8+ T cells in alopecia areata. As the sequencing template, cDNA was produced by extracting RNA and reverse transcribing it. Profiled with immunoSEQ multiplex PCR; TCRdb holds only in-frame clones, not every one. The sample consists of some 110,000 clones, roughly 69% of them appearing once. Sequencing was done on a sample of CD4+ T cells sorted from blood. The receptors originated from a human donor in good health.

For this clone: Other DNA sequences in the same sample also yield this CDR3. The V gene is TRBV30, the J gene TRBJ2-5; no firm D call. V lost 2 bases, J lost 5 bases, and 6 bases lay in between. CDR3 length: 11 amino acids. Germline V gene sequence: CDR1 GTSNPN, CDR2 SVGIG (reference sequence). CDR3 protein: CAWSTRETQYF. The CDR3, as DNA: TGTGCCTGGAGTACGCGGGAGACCCAGTACTTC.

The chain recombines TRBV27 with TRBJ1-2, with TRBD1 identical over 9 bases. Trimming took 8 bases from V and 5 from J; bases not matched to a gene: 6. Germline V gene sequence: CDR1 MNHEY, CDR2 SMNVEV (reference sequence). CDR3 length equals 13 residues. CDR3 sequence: CASSGTGRYGYTF. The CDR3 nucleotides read TGTGCCAGCTCCGGGACAGGGCGTTATGGCTACACCTTC.

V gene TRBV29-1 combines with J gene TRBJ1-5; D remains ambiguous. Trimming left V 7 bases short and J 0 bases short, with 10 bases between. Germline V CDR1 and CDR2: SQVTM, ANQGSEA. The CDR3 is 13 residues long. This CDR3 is CSAGDGSNQPQHF. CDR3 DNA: TGCAGCGCCGGCGACGGTAGCAATCAGCCCCAGCATTTT.

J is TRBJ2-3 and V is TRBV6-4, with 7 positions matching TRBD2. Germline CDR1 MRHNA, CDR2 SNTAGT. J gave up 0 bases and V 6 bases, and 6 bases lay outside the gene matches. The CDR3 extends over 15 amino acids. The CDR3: CASSAERGSTDTQYF. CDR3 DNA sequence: TGTGCCAGCAGCGCCGAGCGGGGTAGCACAGATACGCAGTATTTT.

In DNA form, the CDR3 reads TGCGCCAGCAGCTTGGTTTCCGACAGCAACTATGGCTACACCTTC. As protein: CASSLVSDSNYGYTF. The rearrangement joins TRBV5-1 to TRBJ1-2; TRBD1 is a possible D gene (5 bases). The CDR3 is 15 residues long. In germline, CDR1 is SGHRS, CDR2 YFSETQ. The V end was cut by 0 bases, the J end by 2 bases, with 11 bases between.

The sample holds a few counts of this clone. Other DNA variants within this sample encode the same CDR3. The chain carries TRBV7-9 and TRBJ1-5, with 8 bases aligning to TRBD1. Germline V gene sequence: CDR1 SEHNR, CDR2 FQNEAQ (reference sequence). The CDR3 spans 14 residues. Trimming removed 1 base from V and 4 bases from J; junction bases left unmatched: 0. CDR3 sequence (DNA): TGTGCCAGCAGCTTAGGGACAGGGAATCAGCCCCAGCATTTT. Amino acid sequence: CASSLGTGNQPQHF.

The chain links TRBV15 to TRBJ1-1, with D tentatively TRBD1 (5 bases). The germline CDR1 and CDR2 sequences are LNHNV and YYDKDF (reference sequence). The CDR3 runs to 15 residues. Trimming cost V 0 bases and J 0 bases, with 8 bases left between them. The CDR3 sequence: CATSREEGLNTEAFF. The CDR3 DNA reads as TGTGCCACCAGCAGAGAGGAGGGACTGAACACTGAAGCTTTCTTT.

CDR3 sequence reads: CASSSPLAELDNSPLHF. The CDR3 DNA is TGTGCCAGCAGTTCCCCCTTGGCGGAATTGGATAATTCACCCCTCCACTTT. This rearrangement joins TRBV5-6 to TRBJ1-6; no clear D gene. The germline gives CDR1 SGHDT, CDR2 YYEEEE. The CDR3 is 17 residues long. Trimming took off 5 bases at V and 5 bases at J, with 20 bases between the two ends.

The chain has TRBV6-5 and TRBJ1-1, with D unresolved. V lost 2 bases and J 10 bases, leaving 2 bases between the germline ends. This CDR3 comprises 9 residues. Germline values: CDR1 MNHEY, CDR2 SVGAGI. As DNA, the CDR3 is TGTGCCAGCAGTTACGGAGCTTTCTTT. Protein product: CASSYGAFF.

CDR3 nucleotides: TGCGCCAGCAGTCCCGGGACTAGCGGCAGCACAGATACGCAGTATTTT. This gives the protein CASSPGTSGSTDTQYF. The chain employs TRBV5-1 and TRBJ2-3; TRBD2 aligns across 11 bases. This CDR3 spans 16 amino acids. The germline CDR1 and CDR2 sequences are SGHRS and YFSETQ. V lost 5 bases, J lost 0 bases, and 5 bases stayed unmatched.

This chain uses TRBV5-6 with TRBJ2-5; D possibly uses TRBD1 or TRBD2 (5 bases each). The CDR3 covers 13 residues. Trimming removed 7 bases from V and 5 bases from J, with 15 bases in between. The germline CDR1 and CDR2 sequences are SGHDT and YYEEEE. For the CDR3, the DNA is TGTGCCAGCCCGAGGGACCGCCGGGAGACCCAGTACTTC. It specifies CASPRDRRETQYF.

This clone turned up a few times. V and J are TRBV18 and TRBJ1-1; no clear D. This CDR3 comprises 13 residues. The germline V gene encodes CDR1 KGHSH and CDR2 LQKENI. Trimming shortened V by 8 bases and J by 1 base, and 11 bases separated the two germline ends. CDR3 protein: CASARQQNTEAFF. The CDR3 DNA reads TGTGCCAGCGCTAGGCAACAGAACACTGAAGCTTTCTTT.

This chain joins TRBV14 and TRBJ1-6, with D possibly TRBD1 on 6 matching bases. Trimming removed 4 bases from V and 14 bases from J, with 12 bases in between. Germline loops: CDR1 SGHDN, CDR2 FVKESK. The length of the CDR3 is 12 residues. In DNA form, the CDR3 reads TGTGCCAGCAGCCCTAACAGGGCCACCCTCCACTTT. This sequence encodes CASSPNRATLHF.

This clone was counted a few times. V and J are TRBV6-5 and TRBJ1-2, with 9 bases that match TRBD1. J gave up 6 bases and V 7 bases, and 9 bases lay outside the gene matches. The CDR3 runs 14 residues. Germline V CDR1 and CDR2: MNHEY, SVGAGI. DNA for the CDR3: TGTGCCAGCAATCGACAGGGGGGGACTCATGGCTACACCTTC. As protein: CASNRQGGTHGYTF.

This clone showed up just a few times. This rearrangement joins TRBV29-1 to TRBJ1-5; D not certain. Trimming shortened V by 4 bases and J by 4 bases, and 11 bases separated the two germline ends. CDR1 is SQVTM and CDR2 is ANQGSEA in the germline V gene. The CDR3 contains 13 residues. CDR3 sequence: CSVVSGLNQPQHF. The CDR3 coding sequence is TGCAGCGTTGTCAGTGGCCTTAATCAGCCCCAGCATTTT.

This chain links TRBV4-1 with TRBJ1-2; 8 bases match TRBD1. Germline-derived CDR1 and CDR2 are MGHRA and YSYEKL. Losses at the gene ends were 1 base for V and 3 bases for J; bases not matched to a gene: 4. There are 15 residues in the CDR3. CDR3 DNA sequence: TGCGCCAGCAGCCAAGGGGGGACAGGAGACTATGGCTACACCTTC. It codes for CASSQGGTGDYGYTF.

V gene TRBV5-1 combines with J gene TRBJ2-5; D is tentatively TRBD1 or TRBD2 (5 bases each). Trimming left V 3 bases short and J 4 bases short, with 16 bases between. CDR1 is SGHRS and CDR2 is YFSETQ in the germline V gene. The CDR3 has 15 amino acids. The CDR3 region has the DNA TGCGCCAGCAGCTCCCTAGACGGGGCACGAGAGACCCAGTACTTC. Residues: CASSSLDGARETQYF.

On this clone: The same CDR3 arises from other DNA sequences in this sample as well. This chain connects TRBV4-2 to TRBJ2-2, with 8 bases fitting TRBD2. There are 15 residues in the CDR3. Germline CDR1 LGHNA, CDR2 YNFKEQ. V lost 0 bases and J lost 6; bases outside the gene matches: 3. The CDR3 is CASSQERGGAGELFF. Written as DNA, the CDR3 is TGTGCCAGCAGCCAAGAACGGGGGGGGGCCGGGGAGCTGTTTTTT.